The table lists the clone carrying this TCR beta chain with a few counts. Antigen: not known. CDR1 is SQVTM and CDR2 is ANQGSEA in the germline V gene. The CDR3 contains 13 residues. Trimming stripped 4 bases from V and 6 bases from J, with 12 bases between. The sample's time point: pre-sensitization, week 0. Treatment described: therapeutic diphenylcyclopropenone sensitization with weekly scalp DPC. The sample is drawn from a study of human T cells and chemical hapten exposure. Turning to the study itself: TCR yields per sample varied mostly from small pooled library volume differences.

Study-wide results and caveats: Against controls, expanded TCRs gave rise to significantly more large CDR3 similarity clusters.

Individual cDNA molecules in this library carried unique molecular identifiers. Original analysis: From about 20,000 to 690,000 TCRs were found per sample, with a median of around 96,000. From the RACE reads, TCRdb called clonotypes with MiXCR, one entry per CDR3 protein. The V and J calls shown here were made by TCRdb, not taken from the authors' results. The sample consists of 250,000 or so distinct CDR3 sequences, roughly 7.7% of them appearing once. The chain is built from TRBV29-1 and TRBJ2-2; maybe TRBD1 (6 bases). This clonotype originated in a man between 18 and 29 years old with alopecia areata. Some clones in this sample may be carry-over from other donors' samples. The sample in question was whole blood, obtained in connection with sensitization to the hapten diphenylcyclopropenone (DPC). The CDR3 sequence: CSVGRGQPGELFF. The CDR3 bases are TGCAGCGTTGGGAGAGGACAGCCCGGGGAGCTGTTTTTT.